These T cell receptor beta chains were read from a single sample in a study of OX40 agonist ivuxolimab in advanced cancers. Profiling relied on immunoSEQ multiplex PCR, and the TCRdb table lists in-frame clones only, not all of them. The sample contains under 100,000 clones, over 75% of which appear only once. Here the sequenced sample was CD4+ or CD8+ T cells sorted from blood, taken in a trial of the OX40 agonist ivuxolimab. The receptors were gathered from an adult with an advanced solid tumor such as melanoma, head and neck, liver or kidney cancer. Both conserved end residues are trimmed from each CDR3. The order of the fields is V gene, J gene, CDR3 protein.

v_call: TRBV7-9
j_call: TRBJ2-1
cdr3_aa: ASSLADLAGSHNEQF

v_call: TRBV21-1
j_call: TRBJ1-2
cdr3_aa: ASSKDAGGLRGYGYT

v_call: TRBV4-3
j_call: TRBJ1-2
cdr3_aa: ASSQETGRSYGYT

v_call: TRBV19
j_call: TRBJ2-1
cdr3_aa: ASKASFSYNEQF

v_call: TRBV11-1
j_call: TRBJ1-4
cdr3_aa: ASGLNEKLF

v_call: TRBV5-1
j_call: TRBJ1-3
cdr3_aa: ASREGQAGNTIY

v_call: TRBV6-1
j_call: TRBJ1-6
cdr3_aa: ASSGGGVNSPLH

v_call: TRBV7-6
j_call: TRBJ1-5
cdr3_aa: ASSLILTSSNQPQH

v_call: TRBV12-2
j_call: TRBJ1-1
cdr3_aa: ASRLVSGKGTEAF

v_call: TRBV27
j_call: TRBJ2-6
cdr3_aa: ASSPRPSGANVLT

v_call: TRBV6-5
j_call: TRBJ2-2
cdr3_aa: ASSYEKESGELF

v_call: TRBV6-1
j_call: TRBJ2-3
cdr3_aa: ASSDLSGGATDTQY

v_call: TRBV6-1
j_call: TRBJ1-3
cdr3_aa: ASSEAYGGAGNTIY

v_call: TRBV9
j_call: TRBJ1-3
cdr3_aa: ASSVGGPGNTIY

v_call: TRBV5-6
j_call: TRBJ1-3
cdr3_aa: ASAQRGTGNTIY

v_call: TRBV19
j_call: TRBJ2-1
cdr3_aa: ASNSGVAGVFNEQF

v_call: TRBV6-1
j_call: TRBJ2-7
cdr3_aa: ASSEAWRGRGVNYEQY

v_call: TRBV6-6
j_call: TRBJ2-2
cdr3_aa: ASSPHAGELF

v_call: TRBV5-1
j_call: TRBJ1-6
cdr3_aa: ASSTGQDNSPLH

v_call: TRBV30
j_call: TRBJ2-1
cdr3_aa: AGAGQGAEQF

v_call: TRBV28
j_call: TRBJ2-7
cdr3_aa: ASRGTGDSYEQY

v_call: TRBV5-4
j_call: TRBJ2-1
cdr3_aa: ASHSQSGEGEQF

v_call: TRBV6-1
j_call: TRBJ2-1
cdr3_aa: ASTGLAGVSEQF

v_call: TRBV4-3
j_call: TRBJ1-2
cdr3_aa: ASSQDSGQGAGYT

v_call: TRBV5-5
j_call: TRBJ1-3
cdr3_aa: ASRGASGNTIY

v_call: TRBV2
j_call: TRBJ1-1
cdr3_aa: ASRMRYMNTEAF

v_call: TRBV2
j_call: TRBJ2-6
cdr3_aa: ASTLESGANVLT

v_call: TRBV4-2
j_call: TRBJ1-1
cdr3_aa: ASSQDEVSGTEAF

v_call: TRBV2
j_call: TRBJ1-3
cdr3_aa: ASSEAPPLSGNTIY

v_call: TRBV13
j_call: TRBJ1-1
cdr3_aa: ASRNFGGPLLTEAF

v_call: TRBV6-5
j_call: TRBJ2-7
cdr3_aa: ASSYSASDQAYEQY

v_call: TRBV7-2
j_call: TRBJ2-7
cdr3_aa: ASSLQALIYEQY

v_call: TRBV30
j_call: TRBJ2-7
cdr3_aa: AWSRRYEQY

v_call: TRBV5-1
j_call: TRBJ1-2
cdr3_aa: ASSLERTVYGYT

v_call: TRBV28
j_call: TRBJ1-1
cdr3_aa: ASSDGQGGKAF

v_call: TRBV30
j_call: TRBJ2-1
cdr3_aa: AWRGRGRRSYNEQF

v_call: TRBV5-5
j_call: TRBJ1-3
cdr3_aa: ASSFGQIDTIY

v_call: TRBV5-1
j_call: TRBJ1-5
cdr3_aa: ASSPDTYDQPQH

v_call: TRBV5-1
j_call: TRBJ1-1
cdr3_aa: ASSLFGTETEAF

v_call: TRBV6-5
j_call: TRBJ2-5
cdr3_aa: ASSLTGGRLETQY

v_call: TRBV6-5
j_call: TRBJ2-2
cdr3_aa: ASKGGGWNTGELF

v_call: TRBV7-6
j_call: TRBJ2-2
cdr3_aa: ASSLRGANSNTGELF

v_call: TRBV15
j_call: TRBJ1-1
cdr3_aa: ATSSQGGTEAF

v_call: TRBV15
j_call: TRBJ1-1
cdr3_aa: ATSRDRVGRRSRMNTEAF

v_call: TRBV29-1
j_call: TRBJ1-1
cdr3_aa: SVEEGTGAEAF

v_call: TRBV7-2
j_call: TRBJ2-1
cdr3_aa: ASSLGGPSRVEQF

v_call: TRBV5-1
j_call: TRBJ2-5
cdr3_aa: ASSQTGTGVETQY

v_call: TRBV15
j_call: TRBJ2-3
cdr3_aa: ATSRDGTGGMDTQY

v_call: TRBV6-5
j_call: TRBJ1-1
cdr3_aa: ASSYQGQANTEAF

v_call: TRBV7-3
j_call: TRBJ2-2
cdr3_aa: ASSLRPLNTGELF